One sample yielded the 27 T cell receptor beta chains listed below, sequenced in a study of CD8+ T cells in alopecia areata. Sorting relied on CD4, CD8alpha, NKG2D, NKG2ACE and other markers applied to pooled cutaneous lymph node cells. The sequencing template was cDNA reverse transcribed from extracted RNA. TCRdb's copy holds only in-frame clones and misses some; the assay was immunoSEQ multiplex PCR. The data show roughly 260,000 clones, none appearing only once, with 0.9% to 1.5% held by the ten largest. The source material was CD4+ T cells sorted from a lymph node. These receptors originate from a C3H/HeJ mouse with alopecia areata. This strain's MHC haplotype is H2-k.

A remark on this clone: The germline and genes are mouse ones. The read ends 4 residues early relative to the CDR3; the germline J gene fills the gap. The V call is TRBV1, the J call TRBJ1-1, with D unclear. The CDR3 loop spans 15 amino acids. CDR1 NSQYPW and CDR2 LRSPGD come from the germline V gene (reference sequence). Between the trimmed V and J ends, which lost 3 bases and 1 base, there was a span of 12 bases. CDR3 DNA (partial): TGCACCTGCAGTGCCCAGATGAACAAAAACACA. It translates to CTCSAQMNKNT. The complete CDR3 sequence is CTCSAQMNKNTEVFF.

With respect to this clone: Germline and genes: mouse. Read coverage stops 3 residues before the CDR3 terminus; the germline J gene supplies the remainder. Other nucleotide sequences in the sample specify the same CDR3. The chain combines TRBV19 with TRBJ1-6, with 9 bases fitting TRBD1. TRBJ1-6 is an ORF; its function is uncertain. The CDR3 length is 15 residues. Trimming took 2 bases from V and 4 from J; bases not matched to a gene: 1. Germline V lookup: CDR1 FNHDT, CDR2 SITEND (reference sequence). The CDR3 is CASSIGQGYNSPLYF. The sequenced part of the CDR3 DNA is TGTGCCAGCAGTATTGGACAGGGGTATAATTCGCCC.

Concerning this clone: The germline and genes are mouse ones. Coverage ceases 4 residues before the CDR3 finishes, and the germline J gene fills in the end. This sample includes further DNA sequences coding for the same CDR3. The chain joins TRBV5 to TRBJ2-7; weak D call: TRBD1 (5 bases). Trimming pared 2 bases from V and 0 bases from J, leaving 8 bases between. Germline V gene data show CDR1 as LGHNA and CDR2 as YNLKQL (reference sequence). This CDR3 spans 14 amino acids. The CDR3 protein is CASSQTGSSYEQYF. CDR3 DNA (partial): TGTGCCAGCAGCCAAACAGGAAGCTCCTAT.

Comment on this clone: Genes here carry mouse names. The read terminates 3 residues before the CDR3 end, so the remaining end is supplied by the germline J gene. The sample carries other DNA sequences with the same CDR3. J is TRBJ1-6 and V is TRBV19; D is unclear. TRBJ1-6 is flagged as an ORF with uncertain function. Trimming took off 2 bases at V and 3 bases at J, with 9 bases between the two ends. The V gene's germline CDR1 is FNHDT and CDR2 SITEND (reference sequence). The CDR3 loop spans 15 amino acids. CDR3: CASSIRDNYNSPLYF. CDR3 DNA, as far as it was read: TGTGCCAGCAGTATTCGCGACAACTATAATTCGCCC.

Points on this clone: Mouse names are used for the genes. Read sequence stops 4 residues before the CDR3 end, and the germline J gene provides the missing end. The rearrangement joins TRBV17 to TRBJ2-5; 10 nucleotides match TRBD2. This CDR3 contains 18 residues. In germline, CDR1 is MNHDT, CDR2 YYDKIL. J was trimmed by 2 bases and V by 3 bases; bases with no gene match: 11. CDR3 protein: CASSRSSLLGGTQDTQYF. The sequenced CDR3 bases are TGTGCTAGCAGTAGGAGTTCCCTACTGGGGGGGACCCAAGAC.

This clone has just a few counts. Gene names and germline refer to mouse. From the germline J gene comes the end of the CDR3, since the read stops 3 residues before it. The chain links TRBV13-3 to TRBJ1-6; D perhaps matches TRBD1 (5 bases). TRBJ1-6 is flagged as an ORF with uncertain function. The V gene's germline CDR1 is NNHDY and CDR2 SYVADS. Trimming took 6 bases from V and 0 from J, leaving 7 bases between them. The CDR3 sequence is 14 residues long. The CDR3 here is CASKGSSYNSPLYF. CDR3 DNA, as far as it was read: TGTGCCAGCAAGGGGAGTTCCTATAATTCGCCC.

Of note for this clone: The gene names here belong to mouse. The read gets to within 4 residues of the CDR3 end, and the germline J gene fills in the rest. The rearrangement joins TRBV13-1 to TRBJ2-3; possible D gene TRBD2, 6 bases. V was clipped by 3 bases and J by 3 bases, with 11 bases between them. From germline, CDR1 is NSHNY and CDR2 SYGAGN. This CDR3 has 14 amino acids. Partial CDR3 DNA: TGTGCCAGCAGTGGGGGGGAGGGGGCAGAA. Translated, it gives CASSGGEGAE. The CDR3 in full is CASSGGEGAETLYF.

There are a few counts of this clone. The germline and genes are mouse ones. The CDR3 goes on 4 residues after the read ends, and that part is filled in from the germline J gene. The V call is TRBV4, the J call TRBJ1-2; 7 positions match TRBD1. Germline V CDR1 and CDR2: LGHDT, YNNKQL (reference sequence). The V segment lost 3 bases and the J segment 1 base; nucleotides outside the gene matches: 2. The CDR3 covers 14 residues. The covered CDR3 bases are TGTGCCAGCAGCTACGGGACAGTAAACTCC. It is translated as CASSYGTVNS. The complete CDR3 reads CASSYGTVNSDYTF.

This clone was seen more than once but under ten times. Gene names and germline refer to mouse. The CDR3 here is CASRPLLGGKDTGQLYF. The covered CDR3 bases are TGTGCCAGCAGACCCCTACTGGGGGGGAAGGACACCGGG. The chain links TRBV19 to TRBJ2-2, with 10 bases fitting TRBD2. The read halts 4 residues ahead of the CDR3 end, with the missing end drawn from the germline J gene. V gave up 5 bases and J gave up 3 bases; unmatched junction bases: 10. This CDR3 comprises 17 residues. Germline CDR1 reads FNHDT; CDR2 reads SITEND (reference sequence).

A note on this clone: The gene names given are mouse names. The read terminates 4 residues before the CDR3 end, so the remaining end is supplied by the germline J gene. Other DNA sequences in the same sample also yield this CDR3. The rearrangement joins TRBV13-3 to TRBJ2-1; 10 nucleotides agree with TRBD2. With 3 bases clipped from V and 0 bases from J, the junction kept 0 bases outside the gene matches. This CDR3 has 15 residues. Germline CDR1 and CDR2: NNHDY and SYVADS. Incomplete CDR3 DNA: TGTGCCAGCAGTGGACTGGGGGGTAACTATGCT. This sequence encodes CASSGLGGNYA. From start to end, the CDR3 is CASSGLGGNYAEQFF.

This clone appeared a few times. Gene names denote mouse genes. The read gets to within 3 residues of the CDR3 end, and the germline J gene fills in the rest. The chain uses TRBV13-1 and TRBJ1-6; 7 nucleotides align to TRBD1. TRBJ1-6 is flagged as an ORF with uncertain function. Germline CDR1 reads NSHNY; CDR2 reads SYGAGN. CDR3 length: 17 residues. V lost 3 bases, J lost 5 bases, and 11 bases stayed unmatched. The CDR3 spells CASSGPRDRKNNSPLYF. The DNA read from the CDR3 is TGTGCCAGCAGTGGACCTCGGGACAGAAAAAATAATTCGCCC.

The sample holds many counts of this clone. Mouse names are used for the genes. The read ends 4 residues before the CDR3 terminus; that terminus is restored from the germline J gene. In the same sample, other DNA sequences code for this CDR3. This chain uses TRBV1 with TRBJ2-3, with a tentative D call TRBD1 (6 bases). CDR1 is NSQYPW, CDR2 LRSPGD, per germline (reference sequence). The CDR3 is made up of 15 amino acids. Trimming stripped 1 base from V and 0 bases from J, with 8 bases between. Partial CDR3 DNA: TGCACCTGCAGTGCAGGGACAGCTAGTGCAGAA. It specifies CTCSAGTASAE. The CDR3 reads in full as CTCSAGTASAETLYF.

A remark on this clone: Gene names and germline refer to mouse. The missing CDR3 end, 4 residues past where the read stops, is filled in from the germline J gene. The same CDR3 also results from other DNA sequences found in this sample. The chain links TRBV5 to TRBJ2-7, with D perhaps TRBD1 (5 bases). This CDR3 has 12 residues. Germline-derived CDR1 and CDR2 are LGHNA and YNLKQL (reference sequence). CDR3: CASSPRQYEQYF. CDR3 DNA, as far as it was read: TGTGCCAGCAGCCCTCGACAGTAT.

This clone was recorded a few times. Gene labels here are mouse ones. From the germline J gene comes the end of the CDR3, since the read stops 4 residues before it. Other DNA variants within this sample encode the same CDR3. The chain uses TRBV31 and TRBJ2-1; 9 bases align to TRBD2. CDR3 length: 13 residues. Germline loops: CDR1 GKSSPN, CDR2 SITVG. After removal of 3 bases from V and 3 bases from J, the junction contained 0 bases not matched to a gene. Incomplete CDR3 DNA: TGTGCCTGGAGGACTGGGGGCTATGCT. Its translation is CAWRTGGYA. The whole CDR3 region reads CAWRTGGYAEQFF.

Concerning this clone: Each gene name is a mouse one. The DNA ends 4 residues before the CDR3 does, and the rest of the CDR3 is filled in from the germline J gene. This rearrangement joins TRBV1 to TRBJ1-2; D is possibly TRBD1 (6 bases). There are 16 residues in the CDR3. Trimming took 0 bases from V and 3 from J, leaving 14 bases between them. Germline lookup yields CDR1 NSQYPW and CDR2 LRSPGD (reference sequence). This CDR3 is CTCSADQGRKDSDYTF. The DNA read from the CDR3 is TGCACCTGCAGTGCAGATCAGGGGCGGAAGGACTCC.

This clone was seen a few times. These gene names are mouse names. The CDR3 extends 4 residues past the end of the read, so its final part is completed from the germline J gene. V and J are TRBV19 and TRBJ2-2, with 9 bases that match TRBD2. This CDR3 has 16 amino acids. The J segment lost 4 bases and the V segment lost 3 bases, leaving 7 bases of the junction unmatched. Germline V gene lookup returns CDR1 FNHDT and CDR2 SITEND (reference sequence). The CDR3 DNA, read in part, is TGTGCCAGCAGTACTCACTGGGGGGCGAGCACCGGG. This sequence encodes CASSTHWGASTG. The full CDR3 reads CASSTHWGASTGQLYF.

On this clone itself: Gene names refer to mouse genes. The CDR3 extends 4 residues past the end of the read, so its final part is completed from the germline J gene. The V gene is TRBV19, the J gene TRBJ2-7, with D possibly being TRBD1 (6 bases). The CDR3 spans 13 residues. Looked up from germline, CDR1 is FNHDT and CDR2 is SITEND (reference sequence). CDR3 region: CASSIGTRNEQYF. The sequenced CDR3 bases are TGTGCCAGCAGTATCGGGACACGGAAT.

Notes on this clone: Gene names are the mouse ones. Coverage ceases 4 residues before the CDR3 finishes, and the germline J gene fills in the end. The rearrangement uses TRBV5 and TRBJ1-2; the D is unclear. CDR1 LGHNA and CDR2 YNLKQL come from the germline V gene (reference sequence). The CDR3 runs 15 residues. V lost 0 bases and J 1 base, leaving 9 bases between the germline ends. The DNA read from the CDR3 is TGTGCCAGCAGCCAAGATGAAGCCAGAAACTCC. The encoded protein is CASSQDEARNS. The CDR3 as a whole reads CASSQDEARNSDYTF.

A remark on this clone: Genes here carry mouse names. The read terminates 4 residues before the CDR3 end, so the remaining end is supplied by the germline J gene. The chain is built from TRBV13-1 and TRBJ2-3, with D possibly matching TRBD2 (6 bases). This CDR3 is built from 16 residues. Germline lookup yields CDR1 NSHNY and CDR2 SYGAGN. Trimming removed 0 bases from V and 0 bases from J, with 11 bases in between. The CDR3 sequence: CASSDAGAPSAETLYF. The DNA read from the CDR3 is TGTGCCAGCAGTGATGCTGGGGCCCCTAGTGCAGAA.

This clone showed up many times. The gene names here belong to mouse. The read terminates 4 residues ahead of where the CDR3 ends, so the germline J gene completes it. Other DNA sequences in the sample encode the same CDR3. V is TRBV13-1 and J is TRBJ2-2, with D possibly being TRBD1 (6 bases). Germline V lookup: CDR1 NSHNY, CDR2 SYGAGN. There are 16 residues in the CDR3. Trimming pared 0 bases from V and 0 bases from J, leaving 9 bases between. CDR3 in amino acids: CASSDGRTANTGQLYF. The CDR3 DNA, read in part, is TGTGCCAGCAGTGATGGTCGGACAGCAAACACCGGG.

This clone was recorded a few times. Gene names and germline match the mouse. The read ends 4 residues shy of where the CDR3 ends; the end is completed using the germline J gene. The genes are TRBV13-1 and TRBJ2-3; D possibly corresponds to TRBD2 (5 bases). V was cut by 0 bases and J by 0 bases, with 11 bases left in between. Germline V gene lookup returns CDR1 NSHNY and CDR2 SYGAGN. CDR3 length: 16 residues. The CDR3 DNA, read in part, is TGTGCCAGCAGTGATGCTGGGCCCACTAGTGCAGAA. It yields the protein CASSDAGPTSAE. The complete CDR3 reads CASSDAGPTSAETLYF.

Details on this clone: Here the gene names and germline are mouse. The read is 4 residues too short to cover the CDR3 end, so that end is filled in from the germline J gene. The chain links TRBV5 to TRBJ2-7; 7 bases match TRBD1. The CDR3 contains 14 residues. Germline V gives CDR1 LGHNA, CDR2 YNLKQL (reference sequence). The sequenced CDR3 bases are TGTGCCAGCAGCCAAGTTGACAGGGTGGAT. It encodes CASSQVDRVD. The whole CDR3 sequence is CASSQVDRVDEQYF.

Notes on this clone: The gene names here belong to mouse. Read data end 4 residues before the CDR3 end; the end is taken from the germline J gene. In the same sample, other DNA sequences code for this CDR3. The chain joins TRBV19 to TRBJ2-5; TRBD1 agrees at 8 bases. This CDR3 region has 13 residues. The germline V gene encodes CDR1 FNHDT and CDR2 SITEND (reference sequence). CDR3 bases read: TGTGCCAGCAGTAAGACAGGGGAGGAC. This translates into CASSKTGED. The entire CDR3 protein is CASSKTGEDTQYF.

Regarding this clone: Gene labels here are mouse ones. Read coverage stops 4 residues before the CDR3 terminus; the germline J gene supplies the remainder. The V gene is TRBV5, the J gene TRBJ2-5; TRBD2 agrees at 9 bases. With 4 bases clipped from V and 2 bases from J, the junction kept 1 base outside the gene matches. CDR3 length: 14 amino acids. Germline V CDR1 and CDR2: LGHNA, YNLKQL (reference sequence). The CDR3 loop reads CASSRTGVQDTQYF. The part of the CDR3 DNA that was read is TGTGCCAGCAGCCGGACTGGGGTCCAAGAC.

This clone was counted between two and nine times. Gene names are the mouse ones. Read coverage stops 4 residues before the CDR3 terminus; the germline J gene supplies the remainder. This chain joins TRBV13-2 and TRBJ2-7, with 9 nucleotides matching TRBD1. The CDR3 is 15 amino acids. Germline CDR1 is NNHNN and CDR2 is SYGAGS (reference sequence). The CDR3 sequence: CASGDAGTGRNEQYF. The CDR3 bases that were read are TGTGCCAGCGGTGATGCGGGGACAGGGAGGAAT.

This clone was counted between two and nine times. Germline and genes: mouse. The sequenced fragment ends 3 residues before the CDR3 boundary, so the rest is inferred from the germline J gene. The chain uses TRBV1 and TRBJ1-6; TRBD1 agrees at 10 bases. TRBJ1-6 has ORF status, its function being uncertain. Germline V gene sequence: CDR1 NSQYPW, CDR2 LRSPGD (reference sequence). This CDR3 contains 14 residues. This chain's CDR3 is CTCSAARTGGPLYF. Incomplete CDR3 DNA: TGCACCTGCAGTGCAGCCAGGACAGGGGGGCCC.

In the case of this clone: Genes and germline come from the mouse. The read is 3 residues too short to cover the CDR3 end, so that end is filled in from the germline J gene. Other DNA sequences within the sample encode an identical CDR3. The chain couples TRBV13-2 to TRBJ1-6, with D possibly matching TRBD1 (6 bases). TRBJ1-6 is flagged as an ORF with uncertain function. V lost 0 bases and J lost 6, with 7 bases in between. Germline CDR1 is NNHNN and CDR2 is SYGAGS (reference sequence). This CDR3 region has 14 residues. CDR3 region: CASGDAGVNSPLYF. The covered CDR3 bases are TGTGCCAGCGGTGATGCAGGGGTTAATTCGCCC.